This T cell receptor (beta chain) was sequenced for a study of cytomegalovirus exposure and HLA in healthy donors (dated by TCRdb to about 2017). For context, the study as a whole: An earlier analysis of approximately 550 of the donors reported 250 to 300 Gb of sequence data and 117 million unique TCR beta sequences from around 200 million T cells. An early release covering just under 650 HLA-typed donors comprised approximately 300 gigabases of sequencing data and around 80 million unique TCR sequences. Besides the first cohort of some 670 subjects, a separate validation cohort made up of over 100 different subjects was used. To study patterns of TCR occurrence, a later analysis re-analyzed previously published TCR beta repertoires from 666 donors and added high-resolution HLA genotyping. Several DR-DQ haplotypes were handled as single units for association and clustering because linkage in the cohort was strong. Typing coverage differed by locus: A, B, C, DRB1 and DQB1 were typed in roughly 620-630 donors, DQA1 in 500 to 550, DPA1 in 600 to 610, and DPB1 in roughly 470. Among under 450 genotyped donors of the cohort, an average of around 240,000 unique TCR beta nucleotide sequences were sequenced per donor, around 18% of them non-productive. To predict cytomegalovirus infection status, the study combined high-throughput TCR immunosequencing, statistical association of individual TCRs with disease status, and machine learning. The study used immunosequencing to profile the T cell repertoires of 666 subjects and linked those repertoires to cytomegalovirus serostatus. In a later genetic analysis, genome-wide SNP genotypes for about 65% of the 666 donors were used, and that subset was treated as a discovery cohort. The study aimed to test whether cataloging public T cell receptors could reveal signatures of past pathogen exposure. Of the approximately 370 genotyped donors, 75% to 85% were placed in the genetic ancestry cluster associated with self-reported Caucasian donors. Donor age, sex, ethnicity and CMV serostatus were collected together with the repertoire data. An earlier analysis of approximately 500 of the donors applied high-throughput TCR beta sequencing to assess whether each TCR beta V gene segment acted as functional or pseudogenic. All discovery cohort repertoires had been generated using a single sequencing platform. HLA typing included class I and class II loci at four-digit resolution. Rather than using new phenotypic data, the later analysis identified candidate immune exposures from TCR beta sequences and from how often those sequences occurred across donors. What the research found in general, with its limitations: Assigning TCR associations to individual alleles was difficult when HLA alleles, especially DR and DQ, strongly co-occurred. An association between a missense DCLRE1C variant and V-gene and J-gene trimming of TCR beta chains was found in a later genetic analysis and replicated in an independent cohort. A cluster of highly shared sequence variants was judged likely to be a technical artifact of the sequencing pipeline. According to a later analysis, TCR association rates differed among HLA loci, with DRB1 alleles showing the most associated TCRs and HLA-C alleles showing the fewest. A later analysis associated 17,000 or so TCR beta sequences with specific HLA alleles at a false discovery rate of 0.05. The classifier was reported to diagnose cytomegalovirus status with high specificity and sensitivity in both the original and validation cohorts. Several of the top co-occurrence clusters appeared to be linked to parvovirus B19, influenza, CMV and Epstein-Barr virus, according to a later analysis. In the study, around 150 TCR beta chains were listed as associated with cytomegalovirus. The cohort was sequenced for TCR beta chains only, and without alpha or paired-chain data the features that could be detected were limited. In vitro tests confirmed that three of the cytomegalovirus-associated TCR beta chains recognize cytomegalovirus antigens. In an earlier analysis of some 500 of the donors, most TCR beta V segments were observed in productive rearrangements about 87% or about 30% of the time, broadly matching IMGT annotations. A further reported finding was that TCR beta sequences accurately predicted the HLA-A and HLA-B alleles for most subjects in the first cohort. According to a later analysis, most CMV-associated TCR beta chains appeared to be HLA-restricted, and the HLA associations seemed to be driven largely by CMV exposure. Most TCR sequences were observed very rarely across donors, whereas some public TCRs were present in many individuals. The presence/absence analyses assumed that sequencing depth was roughly uniform across donors, and that assumption may not be true. The authors suggested that the approach could potentially be extended to other disease states and immunological phenotypes. In a later analysis, HLA-associated TCR beta chains showed more clonal expansion and lower generation probabilities than non-associated chains that were equally common. Correlated functional status among segregating V segments might be attributable to linkage disequilibrium, but an unknown experimental factor could not be ruled out. For the cohort, immune exposure information was limited to CMV serostatus. Because HLA typing was unavailable for some donors at each locus, only the typed subset was used in association tests. The 87-base-pair reads could not distinguish some IMGT-functional V segments, including TRBV6-2 and TRBV6-3, so those segments were excluded. Compared with the roughly 670-donor mean, donors in an Asian-associated ancestry cluster had fewer N-insertions in productive TCRs, according to a later genetic analysis. The earlier analysis of almost 600 of the donors excluded roughly 16 rarely observed V segments, including chromosome 9 orphons, because counts were too low.

With regard to this clone: Its antigen is unknown. No base-level quality is on record; no much larger clone is a single base apart.

Its CDR3 holds 13 amino acids, cysteine through phenylalanine. Only CDR3 DNA remains: 39 bases, in frame from the first base. The junction shows trimming of 2 bases on V and 5 bases on J, plus 9 bases between the germline ends. The germline V gene supplies CDR1 SGHTA and CDR2 FQGNSA. The cohort was made up of hundreds of healthy bone marrow donors. At the time of sampling, all cohort members were nominally healthy, though unrecorded immune exposures were likely present. The donor tested CMV seronegative, placing the donor among the 350 to 400 seronegative members of the cohort. Each donor provided a peripheral blood sample, and peripheral blood mononuclear cells were used for TCR beta sequencing. Genomic DNA was extracted from the blood cell samples with the Qiagen DNeasy Blood Extraction Kit. Receptors were amplified or captured by the immunoSEQ multiplex PCR assay. For the multiplex PCR, a mixture combining 60 forward primers for TCR Vbeta segments and 13 reverse primers for TCR Jbeta segments was used. The CDR3 region of rearranged TCR beta genes was amplified from genomic DNA by a multiplex PCR assay. On the Illumina HiSeq System, the amplified TCR beta libraries were sequenced as 87-base-pair reads. Processing in the source paper ran as follows. In a later analysis, 80 million or so unique TCR beta chains were counted across the 666 repertoires, and approximately 11 million of these chains were shared by at least two donors. Raw reads were error-corrected and collapsed into unique sequences with a nearest-neighbor algorithm that merged closely related sequences to remove PCR and sequencing errors. V, D and J gene segments were assigned by aligning CDR3 sequences to IMGT reference sequences. For a sequence to be retained, a match of at least six nucleotides was required to both a V gene segment and a J gene segment. A rearrangement counted as productive if the CDR3 had no stop codons and remained in frame with V and J, and every other rearrangement counted as non-productive. Following IMGT convention, CDR3 was defined as the stretch from the second conserved V-encoded cysteine to the conserved J-encoded phenylalanine. Sequences without an unambiguous match to a single V gene segment were excluded from the earlier analysis of approximately 600 of the donors. In an earlier analysis of approximately 500 of the donors, a V segment was called functional when productive rearrangements were above 56.7%, and segregating when the standard deviation between donors exceeded 5%. A statistical classification framework was developed to diagnose cytomegalovirus status using the catalog of TCR beta chain sequences. In a later analysis, V and J genes were assigned by comparing TCR nucleotide sequences against IMGT/GENE-DB human TR gene sequences. Using the TCRdist pipeline, a later analysis assigned CDR3 sequences along with most-parsimonious VDJ recombination scenarios. In a later analysis, each TCR beta chain was defined by its CDR3 amino acid sequence together with its V-gene family, and reads without a unique V-gene family were excluded. A later analysis removed 600 or so highly shared, low-generation-probability nucleotide sequences to deal with suspected cross-contamination and a sequencing artifact. In a later analysis, a clonal expansion index for each public chain was calculated from normalized within-repertoire ranks of inferred template counts. In a later analysis, generation probabilities were computed with a VDJ recombination model fitted to out-of-frame rearrangements, and the resulting probabilities were checked against IGoR. In a later analysis, hypergeometric tests were used to score TCR-TCR, TCR-HLA and TCR-CMV co-occurrence, with a repertoire-size bias correction applied to TCR pairs. False discovery rates were estimated in a later analysis by permuting HLA or CMV assignments 20 times. A later analysis grouped co-occurring TCRs with DBSCAN, adding TCRdist sequence similarity when clustering within HLA-allele-positive subsets. Repertoires with fewer than 30,000 or more than 120,000 public chains, plus five repertoires with anomalous nucleotide sharing, were excluded from co-occurrence clustering. The source is immuneACCESS, and TCRdb retained only in-frame sequences with V and J called. Part of the clones is not carried over; for the studies checked, unresolved V genes explain less than half of this, and the remainder is unexplained. That table gives V, J and clone size, and the DNA gave D and trimming. A total of around 130,000 clones appear in this sample, 80% of them only once. The top ten constitute 5% to 5.5% of the sample.

The specimen was PBMCs. The chain links TRBV7-2 with TRBJ2-5; confidence is insufficient to name the D gene. The clonotype was recovered from a man aged 30 to 45 in good health and CMV-seronegative. CDR3 sequence: CASSLMAPETQYF. The DNA sequence is as follows: TGTGCCAGCAGCTTAATGGCCCCGGAGACCCAGTACTTC.